One sample yielded the 31 T cell receptor beta chains listed below, sequenced in a study of OX40 agonist ivuxolimab in advanced cancers. Using immunoSEQ multiplex PCR, the repertoire was profiled, and TCRdb retains in-frame clones only, with some absent. The repertoire holds about 82,000 clones, with more than 70% as singletons. The specimen comprised CD4+ or CD8+ T cells sorted from blood, sampled in a trial of the OX40 agonist ivuxolimab. The receptors stem from an adult with an advanced solid tumor such as melanoma, head and neck, liver or kidney cancer.

The genes are TRBV5-6 and TRBJ2-5, with TRBD1 matching 7 bases. Unmatched junction bases numbered 3, after V lost 6 bases and J lost 1 base. Per germline, CDR1 SGHDT and CDR2 YYEEEE. This CDR3 is 13 amino acids long. The DNA of the CDR3 is TGTGCCAGCAAACGACAGGGCCAAGAGACCCAGTACTTC. Its protein is CASKRQGQETQYF.

The CDR3 here is CASRDNRRGGEQYF. The CDR3 DNA reads TGCGCCAGCAGGGACAATCGGCGGGGCGGAGAGCAGTACTTC. The chain combines TRBV4-1 with TRBJ2-7, with D maybe TRBD2 (6 bases). This CDR3 has 14 amino acids. Germline loops: CDR1 MGHRA, CDR2 YSYEKL. Trimming left V 6 bases short and J 7 bases short, with 19 bases between.

CDR3 sequence reads: CASRTGATATAYEQYF. The CDR3 DNA reads as TGTGCCAGCAGAACAGGGGCCACGGCCACCGCCTACGAGCAGTACTTC. The rearrangement joins TRBV28 to TRBJ2-7; 7 bases map to TRBD1. The V gene end was trimmed by 6 bases and the J gene end by 2 bases; junction bases not matched to a gene: 13. This CDR3 is 16 amino acids long. Germline V gene sequence: CDR1 MDHEN, CDR2 SYDVKM.

The chain joins TRBV29-1 to TRBJ2-7, with D perhaps TRBD1 or TRBD2 (6 bases each). Germline V gene data show CDR1 as SQVTM and CDR2 as ANQGSEA. The CDR3 length is 13 residues. Between the trimmed V and J ends, which lost 3 bases and 1 base, there was a span of 10 bases. Here the CDR3 DNA reads TGCAGCGTTGACGGAGGGGGATCCTACGAGCAGTACTTC. Its protein is CSVDGGGSYEQYF.

This clone was observed a few times. As DNA, the CDR3 is TGTGCCAGCAGCTTAGCGCGGCTAGCATACAATGAGCAGTTCTTC. It codes for CASSLARLAYNEQFF. The chain couples TRBV7-2 to TRBJ2-1, with D tentatively TRBD2 (5 bases). The germline V and J ends were trimmed by 0 bases and 4 bases, with 10 bases remaining between them. CDR3 size: 15 residues. CDR1 and CDR2 (germline): SGHTA, FQGNSA.

The rearrangement uses TRBV15 and TRBJ2-7, with 10 bases lining up with TRBD1. Germline V gene lookup returns CDR1 LNHNV and CDR2 YYDKDF (reference sequence). The V and J ends lost 5 bases and 4 bases, in that order; junction bases with no gene match: 11. The CDR3 runs 16 residues. As DNA, the CDR3 is TGTGCCACCAGCCCATTCCCGGGACAGGGGATTTACGAGCAGTACTTC. Translating gives CATSPFPGQGIYEQYF.

This chain links TRBV9 with TRBJ2-1, with 9 nucleotides matching TRBD2. This CDR3 is built from 15 residues. Germline CDR1 is SGDLS and CDR2 is YYNGEE. Trimming at V came to 4 bases and at J to 5 bases, leaving 7 bases not matched to a gene. The CDR3, as DNA: TGTGCCAGCAGCTCCGGACTAGCGATGAACAATGAGCAGTTCTTC. Residues: CASSSGLAMNNEQFF.

The CDR3: CASKEGVASNQPQHF. CDR3 DNA sequence: TGCGCCAGCAAAGAGGGGGTTGCGAGCAATCAGCCCCAGCATTTT. J is TRBJ1-5 and V is TRBV5-1, with D tentatively TRBD1 (6 bases). The CDR3 consists of 15 residues. V was pared by 6 bases and J by 1 base, with 14 bases between. In germline, CDR1 is SGHRS, CDR2 YFSETQ.

The chain has TRBV28 and TRBJ1-6; the match to TRBD1 covers 9 bases. The CDR3 covers 17 residues. The germline V gene encodes CDR1 MDHEN and CDR2 SYDVKM. V was clipped by 4 bases and J by 3 bases; unmatched bases: 7. The CDR3 DNA reads as TGTGCCAGCAGTTCCGGACAGGGGATGGGCTATAATTCACCCCTCCACTTT. It translates to CASSSGQGMGYNSPLHF.

The rearrangement links TRBV2 to TRBJ2-1; D uncertain. Trimming shortened V by 4 bases and J by 8 bases, and 21 bases separated the two germline ends. The CDR3 runs 16 residues. Germline V gene sequence: CDR1 SNHLY, CDR2 FYNNEI. The CDR3 coding sequence is TGTGCCAGCAGTGCACACCCCCCCGGCCACTCCGATGAGCAGTTCTTC. The encoded protein is CASSAHPPGHSDEQFF.

V usage is TRBV20-1 and J usage is TRBJ1-2; D not resolved. CDR1 DFQATT and CDR2 SNEGSKA come from the germline V gene (reference sequence). Trimming removed 5 bases from V and 7 bases from J, with 11 bases in between. This CDR3 spans 11 amino acids. The CDR3 DNA reads as TGCAGTGCTTACATCTGGAGTGGCTACACCTTC. It encodes CSAYIWSGYTF.

This rearrangement joins TRBV9 to TRBJ2-1; D is undetermined. Germline lookup yields CDR1 SGDLS and CDR2 YYNGEE. This CDR3 spans 14 amino acids. Trimming took 0 bases from V and 9 from J, leaving 13 bases between them. CDR3 sequence reads: CASSVGGWGSEQFF. DNA of the CDR3: TGTGCCAGCAGCGTAGGAGGATGGGGAAGTGAGCAGTTCTTC. Supplemented by reference TRBV9 and TRBJ2-1, the full variable domain reads DSGVTQTPKHLITATGQRVTLRCSPRSGDLSVYWYQQSLDQGLQFLIQYYNGEERAKGNILERFSAQQFPDLHSELNLSSLELGDSALYFCASSVGGWGSEQFFGPGTRLTVL.

The chain's CDR3 is CASSLEGGFQPQHF. Written as DNA, the CDR3 is TGCGCCAGCAGCTTGGAAGGGGGATTTCAGCCCCAGCATTTT. The genes are TRBV5-1 and TRBJ1-5; D perhaps matches TRBD1 (6 bases). Looked up from germline, CDR1 is SGHRS and CDR2 is YFSETQ. The CDR3 is made up of 14 amino acids. The V and J ends lost 0 bases and 6 bases respectively, with 10 bases between them.

The chain links TRBV19 to TRBJ1-2; TRBD1 matches 8 bases. The germline V gene encodes CDR1 LNHDA and CDR2 SQIVND (reference sequence). This CDR3 comprises 16 residues. V trimming: 6 bases; J trimming: 0 bases; junction bases outside the gene matches: 9. The CDR3 DNA is TGTGCCAGTAGACCGGGACAGGCCGGAGCTAACTATGGCTACACCTTC. This codes for CASRPGQAGANYGYTF.

This clone was observed once. V gene TRBV7-3 combines with J gene TRBJ2-1, with D perhaps TRBD1 or TRBD2 (6 bases each). Germline CDR1 SGHTA, CDR2 FQGTGA. With 0 bases removed from V and 11 bases from J, the gap between germline ends came to 8 bases. This CDR3 contains 12 residues. The CDR3 nucleotides read TGTGCCAGCAGCTTAACTGGGGGGCAGCAGTTCTTC. This codes for CASSLTGGQQFF.

The CDR3 DNA follows: TGTGCCAGCAGTTCACCCCTCCTTGACAGGTCCTCCGGTCATTTT. It yields the protein CASSSPLLDRSSGHF. The chain uses TRBV28 and TRBJ1-5; D is possibly TRBD1 (6 bases). The CDR3 totals 15 residues. The V and J ends lost 4 bases and 16 bases respectively, with 26 bases between them. Germline V gives CDR1 MDHEN, CDR2 SYDVKM.

The chain recombines TRBV28 with TRBJ2-3; tentative D call: TRBD1 (6 bases). This CDR3 has 15 residues. Trimming cost V 3 bases and J 1 base, with 11 bases left between them. CDR1 and CDR2 from the germline V gene are MDHEN and SYDVKM. CDR3 bases: TGTGCCAGCAGTTTTCACCCAGGGGGCACAGATACGCAGTATTTT. It translates to CASSFHPGGTDTQYF.

This chain links TRBV18 with TRBJ2-3; 16 bases are a match to TRBD2. J was trimmed by 4 bases and V by 3 bases; bases with no gene match: 4. Germline-derived CDR1 and CDR2 are KGHSH and LQKENI. The CDR3 extends over 17 amino acids. The CDR3: CASSPGTSGGAADTQYF. Here the CDR3 DNA reads TGTGCCAGCTCACCTGGGACTAGCGGGGGGGCAGCAGATACGCAGTATTTT.

This clone was counted a few times. This chain joins TRBV19 and TRBJ1-6; D is unclear. Deletions cut 3 bases from V and 10 bases from J, with 10 bases between. This CDR3 comprises 13 residues. Germline CDR1 reads LNHDA; CDR2 reads SQIVND (reference sequence). CDR3 in DNA: TGTGCCAGTAGTATTGGGTATGGGTCACCCCTCCACTTT. Translation: CASSIGYGSPLHF.

The gene calls are TRBV7-9 and TRBJ2-3, with D possibly being TRBD1 (6 bases). The V and J ends lost 5 bases and 5 bases respectively, with 14 bases between them. Germline V gives CDR1 SEHNR, CDR2 FQNEAQ (reference sequence). The CDR3 has 14 residues. The CDR3 nucleotides are TGTGCCAGCAGCGCGAGAAGGGGGAGAGATACGCAGTATTTT. Amino acid sequence: CASSARRGRDTQYF.

The V and J genes are TRBV18 and TRBJ1-2; D uncertain. The CDR3 is 15 residues long. V lost 0 bases to trimming and J lost 2 bases, with 10 bases between them. Germline V lookup: CDR1 KGHSH, CDR2 LQKENI. The CDR3 loop is CASSPPTMRNYGYTF. In nucleotides, the CDR3 is TGTGCCAGCTCACCACCAACAATGCGAAACTATGGCTACACCTTC.

This clone appeared a few times. The chain has TRBV5-1 and TRBJ2-5, with 10 bases aligning to TRBD2. The junction had 13 bases not matched to a gene; V was cut back by 5 bases and J by 3 bases. The CDR3 length is 17 residues. Germline CDR1 reads SGHRS; CDR2 reads YFSETQ. CDR3 DNA sequence: TGCGCCAGCAGAGTAAATTCTAGGACTAGCGGAAAAGAGACCCAGTACTTC. Its protein is CASRVNSRTSGKETQYF.

The rearrangement uses TRBV2 and TRBJ2-2, with D hard to call. The CDR3 contains 13 residues. Germline CDR1 SNHLY, CDR2 FYNNEI. V was shortened by 7 bases and J by 6 bases, with 12 bases between the two germline ends. The CDR3 nucleotides are TGTGCCAGCAATCGGGTTGCAGCCGGGGAGCTGTTTTTT. Translated, it gives CASNRVAAGELFF.

The chain uses TRBV4-1 and TRBJ2-1; D unresolved. Germline CDR1 MGHRA, CDR2 YSYEKL. Trimming left V 6 bases short and J 5 bases short, with 17 bases between. The CDR3 consists of 15 residues. The CDR3 loop reads CASSRPLTRDNEQFF. The CDR3 region has the DNA TGCGCCAGCAGTCGACCTTTAACTCGGGACAATGAGCAGTTCTTC.

This clone has just one count. The V gene is TRBV4-1, the J gene TRBJ1-1, with a tentative D call TRBD1 (6 bases). V was clipped by 2 bases and J by 9 bases, with 25 bases between them. Germline lookup yields CDR1 MGHRA and CDR2 YSYEKL. The CDR3 extends over 17 amino acids. CDR3 DNA sequence: TGCGCCAGCAGCCAACAACGGACAACCCCGGACAGTATGAAAGCTTTCTTT. This sequence encodes CASSQQRTTPDSMKAFF.

The V and J genes are TRBV5-1 and TRBJ1-4, with TRBD1 matching 8 bases. V shed 6 bases, J shed 7 bases, and the junction held 5 bases outside the gene matches. The germline gives CDR1 SGHRS, CDR2 YFSETQ. This CDR3 is built from 13 residues. In DNA, the CDR3 is TGCGCCAGCACGGACAGGGTGGCTGAAAAACTGTTTTTT. Residues: CASTDRVAEKLFF.

This clone turned up a few times. The chain employs TRBV7-9 and TRBJ2-5, with 9 bases matching TRBD1. The CDR3 has 15 residues. Germline V gene lookup returns CDR1 SEHNR and CDR2 FQNEAQ (reference sequence). V trimming: 5 bases; J trimming: 9 bases; junction bases outside the gene matches: 13. CDR3 sequence (DNA): TGTGCCAGCAGCCCGAGGGGACAGGGTAGTATGGCCCAGTACTTC. Amino acid sequence: CASSPRGQGSMAQYF.

The chain carries TRBV30 and TRBJ2-7; 11 bases align to TRBD1. The CDR3 runs to 13 residues. V shed 5 bases and J 4 bases; nucleotides not matched to a gene: 4. Germline CDR1 and CDR2: GTSNPN and SVGIG (reference sequence). CDR3 sequence (DNA): TGTGCCTGGTTGGGACAGGGGGTATACGAGCAGTACTTC. Residues: CAWLGQGVYEQYF.

The V call is TRBV11-3, the J call TRBJ2-1; possibly TRBD1 for D (5 bases). Germline V CDR1 and CDR2: SGHNT, YENEEA. The CDR3 runs to 13 residues. Trimming removed 5 bases from V and 4 bases from J, with 9 bases in between. The CDR3 spells CASSPQAYNEQFF. The CDR3 region has the DNA TGTGCCAGCAGCCCACAGGCGTACAATGAGCAGTTCTTC.

This chain joins TRBV10-3 and TRBJ1-2; a weak D match, TRBD1 (5 bases). The germline gives CDR1 ENHRY, CDR2 SYGVKD. V was trimmed by 1 base and J by 1 base, leaving 10 bases between them. The CDR3 runs to 15 residues. CDR3 nucleotides: TGTGCCATCAGTGAGTGGGGGGGGAGTAACTATGGCTACACCTTC. Protein sequence: CAISEWGGSNYGYTF.

There are a few counts of this clone. The chain combines TRBV27 with TRBJ1-4, with a weak D call TRBD1 (6 bases). V gave up 2 bases and J gave up 5 bases, with 9 bases separating them. The CDR3 has 14 amino acids. Germline V gene lookup returns CDR1 MNHEY and CDR2 SMNVEV (reference sequence). CDR3 protein: CASSLGQSNEKLFF. CDR3 nucleotides: TGTGCCAGCAGTTTAGGACAGTCAAATGAAAAACTGTTTTTT.